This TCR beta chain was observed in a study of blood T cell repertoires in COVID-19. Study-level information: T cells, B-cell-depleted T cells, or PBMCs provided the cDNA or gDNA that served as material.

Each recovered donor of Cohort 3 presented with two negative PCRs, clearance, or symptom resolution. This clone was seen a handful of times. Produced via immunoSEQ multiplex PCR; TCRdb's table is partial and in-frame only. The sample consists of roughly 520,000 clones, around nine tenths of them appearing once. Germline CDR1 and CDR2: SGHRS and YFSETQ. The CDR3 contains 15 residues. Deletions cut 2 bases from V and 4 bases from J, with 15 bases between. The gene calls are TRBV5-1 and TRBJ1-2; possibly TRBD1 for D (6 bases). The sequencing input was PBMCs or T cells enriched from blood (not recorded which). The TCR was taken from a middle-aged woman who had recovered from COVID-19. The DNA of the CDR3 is TGCGCCAGCAGCTTTTGGACAGATATACCCTATGGCTACACCTTC. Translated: CASSFWTDIPYGYTF.